The rows below give T cell receptor beta chains drawn from one sample of a study of CD8+CD57+ T cells in acquired aplastic anemia. TCRdb reprocessed the reads with MiXCR, giving one entry per CDR3 protein. The sample yields over 150,000 distinct CDR3 sequences, 70% to 80% seen once. The sequencing input was sorted CD4+, CD8+, or CD8+CD57+ T cells (not recorded which) from PBMCs. The receptors originated from a human donor with aplastic anemia. The CDR3 runs from the conserved cysteine through the conserved F or W. A D gene is named only where the DNA matches it firmly. Part of the rows lack a size; the others show once, few, many or a class for expanded clones.

J,size,V,D,DNA,CDR3
TRBJ1-1,-,TRBV5-6,-,TGTGCCAGCAGCCCGAATTTCGCTGAAGCTTTCTTT,CASSPNFAEAFF
TRBJ2-5,once,TRBV7-9,-,TGTGCCAGCAGCGGAACGTATGAGACCCAGTACTTC,CASSGTYETQYF
TRBJ2-5,-,TRBV29-1,-,TGCAGCTCTGAAACAGGCGGGGAGACCCAGTACTTC,CSSETGGETQYF
TRBJ2-1,-,TRBV29-1,TRBD1,TGCAGCGTCGACCCGGGACAGGGGGCCCCTTCCTACAATGAGCAGTTCTTC,CSVDPGQGAPSYNEQFF
TRBJ1-5,-,TRBV2,TRBD1,TGTGCCAGCAGGCGGGACAGAAATCAGCCCCAGCATTTT,CASRRDRNQPQHF
TRBJ1-6,-,TRBV19,-,TGTGCCAGTAAAGGGCCGATAAATTCACCCCTCCACTTT,CASKGPINSPLHF
TRBJ1-2,-,TRBV29-1,TRBD1,TGCAGCGTCATCTCAGGGGGAGGATATGGCTACACCTTC,CSVISGGGYGYTF
TRBJ1-2,-,TRBV7-3,-,TGTGCCAGCAGCCCCCAGGACGAACCTCGCTATGGCTACACCTTC,CASSPQDEPRYGYTF
TRBJ1-5,-,TRBV19,-,TGTGCCAGTAGGGGTTGGGTAGATCAGCCCCAGCATTTT,CASRGWVDQPQHF
TRBJ2-1,-,TRBV7-9,-,TGTGCCAGTACGACAGGCTATAACAATGAGCAGTTCTTC,CASTTGYNNEQFF
TRBJ1-3,-,TRBV28,-,TGTGCCAGCAGTTGGGGGCCGGGGGGGACGAACACCATATATTTT,CASSWGPGGTNTIYF
TRBJ2-7,-,TRBV9,TRBD1,TGTGCCAGCAGCGAGGGGACAGGCCCCTACGAGCAGTACTTC,CASSEGTGPYEQYF
TRBJ2-1,-,TRBV10-3,-,TGTGCCATCAGCCGAGAAAGCTGGGGGCAGTACAATGAGCAGTTCTTC,CAISRESWGQYNEQFF
TRBJ2-7,-,TRBV15,-,TGTGCCACAAGACAGACCTACGAGCAGTACTTC,CATRQTYEQYF
TRBJ2-7,-,TRBV5-6,-,TGTGCCAGCAGCTTGGCCCTACGCGAGCAGTACTTC,CASSLALREQYF
TRBJ2-5,-,TRBV9,-,TGTGCCAGCAGCGTAGCTGGTAGCGGATCTACCCATGGGACCCAGTACTTC,CASSVAGSGSTHGTQYF
TRBJ2-1,once,TRBV14,TRBD2,TGTGCCAGCAGCCAAGAAGAGGGACTAGCGGTCTACAATGAGCAGTTCTTC,CASSQEEGLAVYNEQFF
TRBJ1-6,-,TRBV7-6,-,TGTGCCAGCAGCTTAGCGTACGGGGGATCACCCCTCCACTTT,CASSLAYGGSPLHF
TRBJ1-6,-,TRBV25-1,-,TGTGCCAGCAGTGACAGGGTTGACTCACCCCTCCACTTT,CASSDRVDSPLHF
TRBJ1-6,once,TRBV5-6,-,TGTGCCAGCAGCTTGGACTCGGAGATGGTGTATTCACCCCTCCACTTT,CASSLDSEMVYSPLHF
TRBJ2-7,-,TRBV6-5,-,TGTGCCAGCACTGCCACAACCCACGAGCAGTACTTC,CASTATTHEQYF
TRBJ1-1,-,TRBV7-9,-,TGTGCCAGCAGCCTAAGGTTCATCCCTGAAGCTTTCTTT,CASSLRFIPEAFF
TRBJ2-3,few,TRBV10-3,-,TGTGCCATCAGTGATTCAGGCCAAAGCACAGATACGCAGTATTTT,CAISDSGQSTDTQYF
TRBJ2-7,once,TRBV5-1,TRBD1,TGCGCCAGCAGCTTGGCCTCCGGGACAGGGGCCTACGAGCAGTACTTC,CASSLASGTGAYEQYF
TRBJ1-6,-,TRBV15,-,TGTGCCACCAGCGCGCAAGGCTCCTATAATTCACCCCTCCACTTT,CATSAQGSYNSPLHF
TRBJ2-6,-,TRBV15,-,TGTGCCACCAGCAGTGACGTTACCTCTGGGGCCAACGTCCTGACTTTC,CATSSDVTSGANVLTF
TRBJ2-2,few,TRBV15,-,TGTGCCACCGCAATCAACACAGCGTCCGGGGAGCTGTTTTTT,CATAINTASGELFF
TRBJ2-5,-,TRBV9,-,TGTGCCAGCAGCGGAACACAATACGAGACCCAGTACTTC,CASSGTQYETQYF
TRBJ2-1,-,TRBV24-1,-,TGTGCCACCAGGGGGGGCGGCGGGGGTTACTACAATGAGCAGTTCTTC,CATRGGGGGYYNEQFF
TRBJ1-2,once,TRBV7-2,-,TGTGCCAGCACCCTCTGGGGGGATGGCTACACCTTC,CASTLWGDGYTF
TRBJ1-1,-,TRBV14,-,TGTGCCAGCAGCCAAGCCCCCGGGAATCCTTTCTTT,CASSQAPGNPFF
TRBJ2-1,-,TRBV10-1,-,TGCGCCAGCAGTGCAGTACCCGAAGGGGGTAGGCTTGAGCAGTTCTTC,CASSAVPEGGRLEQFF
TRBJ1-1,many,TRBV6-2/TRBV6-3,TRBD1,TGTGCCAGCAGTTACCCCGGACAGGGGATGAACACTGAAGCTTTCTTT,CASSYPGQGMNTEAFF
TRBJ2-2,-,TRBV29-1,TRBD1,TGCAGCGGGGGACAGGGGGCGGGTACCGGGGAGCTGTTTTTT,CSGGQGAGTGELFF